Below are 9 T cell receptor beta chains sequenced from a single sample in a study of T-cell memory formation after mild COVID-19 (dated by TCRdb to the early 2020s). Library preparation employed 5' RACE. Sequencing took place on an Illumina NovaSeq 6000. Using fastp trimming at Q25 and MiXCR clonotype assembly, TCRdb reanalyzed the public sequencing data and kept in-frame beta chains. Identical CDR3 protein sequences are pooled into one entry, listed with their most common genes and DNA. Here the sample has about 390,000 distinct CDR3 sequences; approximately 15% occur a single time. The ten largest clones add up to around a fifth of the sample. Sample: PBMCs or a T cell subset sorted from them (not recorded which). Every receptor here comes from a man aged 18 to 35 who had mild COVID-19 (a few samples of this study predate the infection). The sample titles of this study are shuffled in the database, so cell type and time point are left out; the donor was told from shared clones.

This clonotype was counted only a few times. V is TRBV7-6 and J is TRBJ1-1; 8 bases fit TRBD1. The CDR3 totals 17 residues. Trimming cost V 5 bases and J 0 bases; bases outside gene matches: 11. CDR1 and CDR2 from the germline V gene are SGHVS and FNYEAQ. Here the CDR3 DNA reads TGTGCCAGCAGCGGCGACAGGGGAGTGGGGATGAACACTGAAGCTTTCTTT. This encodes CASSGDRGVGMNTEAFF.

This clonotype appeared a few times. The genes are TRBV7-2 and TRBJ1-1; no clear D. Looked up from germline, CDR1 is SGHTA and CDR2 is FQGNSA. CDR3 size: 15 residues. The V end lost 5 bases, the J end lost 1 base, and 14 bases lay between the germline ends. This chain's CDR3 is CASSPWSGRNTEAFF. Here the CDR3 DNA reads TGTGCCAGCAGCCCCTGGTCAGGCCGGAACACTGAAGCTTTCTTT.

Only a few counts were recorded for this clonotype. The chain combines TRBV7-8 with TRBJ2-4; D possibly corresponds to TRBD1 (6 bases). Germline lookup yields CDR1 SGHVS and CDR2 FQNEAQ. Trimming removed 0 bases at V and 1 base at J, with 7 bases between. The CDR3 sequence is 15 residues long. The DNA of the CDR3 is TGTGCCAGCAGCTTAGCGGGGGCTGCCAAAAACATTCAGTACTTC. This codes for CASSLAGAAKNIQYF.

There are a few counts of this clonotype. This rearrangement joins TRBV7-9 to TRBJ1-4; possibly TRBD1 for D (6 bases). Trimming took off 1 base at V and 3 bases at J, with 9 bases between the two ends. This CDR3 region has 15 residues. CDR1 is SEHNR and CDR2 is FQNEAQ in the germline V gene (reference sequence). In nucleotides, the CDR3 is TGTGCCAGCAGCTTAGGGGACACCTCTAATGAAAAACTGTTTTTT. Encoded protein: CASSLGDTSNEKLFF.

The chain links TRBV11-2 to TRBJ1-5; unclear D gene. CDR3 length: 13 amino acids. Between the trimmed V and J ends, which lost 5 bases and 6 bases, there was a span of 11 bases. From germline, CDR1 is SGHAT and CDR2 FQNNGV. CDR3 sequence reads: CASSREVGQPQHF. For the CDR3, the DNA is TGTGCCAGCAGCAGAGAGGTGGGTCAGCCCCAGCATTTT.

This clonotype was seen a few times. The chain employs TRBV15 and TRBJ2-5, with D unclear. The CDR3 runs 14 residues. Germline V gene data show CDR1 as LNHNV and CDR2 as YYDKDF (reference sequence). V was pared by 1 base and J by 2 bases, with 8 bases between. DNA for the CDR3: TGTGCCACCAGCAGAGGGAAAGGTCAAGAGACCCAGTACTTC. Its protein product is CATSRGKGQETQYF.

This chain joins TRBV7-2 and TRBJ1-2; D is possibly TRBD1 (6 bases). CDR3 size: 15 residues. Trimming shortened V by 2 bases and J by 8 bases, and 18 bases separated the two germline ends. The germline CDR1 and CDR2 sequences are SGHTA and FQGNSA. In nucleotides, the CDR3 is TGTGCCAGCAGCTTAATGCGCTGGGGGGCGCGGGGCTACACCTTC. It codes for CASSLMRWGARGYTF.

The table lists this clonotype with a few counts. This chain uses TRBV7-9 with TRBJ2-7; D might be TRBD2 (5 bases). This CDR3 comprises 14 residues. CDR1 SEHNR and CDR2 FQNEAQ come from the germline V gene (reference sequence). The germline V and J ends were trimmed by 1 base and 2 bases, with 9 bases remaining between them. This chain's CDR3 is CASSLGRNPYEQYF. The CDR3 nucleotides read TGTGCCAGCAGCTTAGGGAGGAACCCCTACGAGCAGTACTTC.

Many counts were recorded for this clonotype. The chain links TRBV15 to TRBJ1-5; 10 nucleotides line up with TRBD1. V gave up 0 bases and J gave up 10 bases; unmatched junction bases: 9. Germline values: CDR1 LNHNV, CDR2 YYDKDF (reference sequence). This CDR3 spans 16 amino acids. This chain's CDR3 is CATSRDLETGGFPQHF. In nucleotides, the CDR3 is TGTGCCACCAGCAGAGATTTGGAGACAGGGGGCTTTCCCCAGCATTTT. The full variable domain, its missing parts supplied by reference TRBV15 and TRBJ1-5, is DAMVIQNPRYQVTQFGKPVTLSCSQTLNHNVMYWYQQKSSQAPKLLFHYYDKDFNNEADTPDNFQSRRPNTSFCFLDIRSPGLGDTAMYLCATSRDLETGGFPQHFGDGTRLSIL.